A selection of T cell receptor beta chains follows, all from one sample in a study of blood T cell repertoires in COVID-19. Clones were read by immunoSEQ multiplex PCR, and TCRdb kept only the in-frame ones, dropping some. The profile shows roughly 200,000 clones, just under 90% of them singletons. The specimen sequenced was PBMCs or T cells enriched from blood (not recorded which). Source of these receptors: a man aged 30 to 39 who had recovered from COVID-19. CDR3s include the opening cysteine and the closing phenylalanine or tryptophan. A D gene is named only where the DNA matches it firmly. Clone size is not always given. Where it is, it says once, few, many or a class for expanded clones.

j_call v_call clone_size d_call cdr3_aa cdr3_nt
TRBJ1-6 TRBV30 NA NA CAWAGTSYNSPLHF TGTGCCTGGGCAGGGACATCCTATAATTCACCCCTCCACTTT
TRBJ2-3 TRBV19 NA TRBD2 CASSIGLAGLDTQYF TGTGCCAGTAGTATCGGACTAGCGGGATTAGATACGCAGTATTTT
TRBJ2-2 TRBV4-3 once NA CASSQEFGLNYGELFF TGCGCCAGCAGCCAAGAATTCGGACTCAATTACGGGGAGCTGTTTTTT
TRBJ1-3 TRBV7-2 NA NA CASSLALGTGNTIYF TGTGCCAGCAGCTTAGCGCTAGGAACTGGAAACACCATATATTTT
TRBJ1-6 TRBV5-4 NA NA CASSFTLSDSPLHF TGTGCCAGCAGCTTCACGCTTTCGGATTCACCCCTCCACTTT
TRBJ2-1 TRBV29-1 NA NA CSSRTPYNEQFF TGCAGCTCCAGGACACCCTACAATGAGCAGTTCTTC
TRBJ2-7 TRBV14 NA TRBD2 CASSPRLAAYEQYF TGTGCCAGCAGCCCAAGACTAGCGGCCTACGAGCAGTACTTC
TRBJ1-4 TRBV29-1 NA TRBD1 CSVTFQGGMDEKLFF TGCAGCGTTACTTTCCAAGGGGGCATGGATGAAAAACTGTTTTTT
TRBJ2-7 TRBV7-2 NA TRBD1 CASSFGDSPYEQYF TGTGCCAGCAGCTTTGGGGACAGTCCCTACGAGCAGTACTTC
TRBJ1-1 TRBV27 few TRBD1 CASIRQGAFHTEAFF TGTGCCAGCATCCGACAGGGGGCGTTTCACACTGAAGCTTTCTTT